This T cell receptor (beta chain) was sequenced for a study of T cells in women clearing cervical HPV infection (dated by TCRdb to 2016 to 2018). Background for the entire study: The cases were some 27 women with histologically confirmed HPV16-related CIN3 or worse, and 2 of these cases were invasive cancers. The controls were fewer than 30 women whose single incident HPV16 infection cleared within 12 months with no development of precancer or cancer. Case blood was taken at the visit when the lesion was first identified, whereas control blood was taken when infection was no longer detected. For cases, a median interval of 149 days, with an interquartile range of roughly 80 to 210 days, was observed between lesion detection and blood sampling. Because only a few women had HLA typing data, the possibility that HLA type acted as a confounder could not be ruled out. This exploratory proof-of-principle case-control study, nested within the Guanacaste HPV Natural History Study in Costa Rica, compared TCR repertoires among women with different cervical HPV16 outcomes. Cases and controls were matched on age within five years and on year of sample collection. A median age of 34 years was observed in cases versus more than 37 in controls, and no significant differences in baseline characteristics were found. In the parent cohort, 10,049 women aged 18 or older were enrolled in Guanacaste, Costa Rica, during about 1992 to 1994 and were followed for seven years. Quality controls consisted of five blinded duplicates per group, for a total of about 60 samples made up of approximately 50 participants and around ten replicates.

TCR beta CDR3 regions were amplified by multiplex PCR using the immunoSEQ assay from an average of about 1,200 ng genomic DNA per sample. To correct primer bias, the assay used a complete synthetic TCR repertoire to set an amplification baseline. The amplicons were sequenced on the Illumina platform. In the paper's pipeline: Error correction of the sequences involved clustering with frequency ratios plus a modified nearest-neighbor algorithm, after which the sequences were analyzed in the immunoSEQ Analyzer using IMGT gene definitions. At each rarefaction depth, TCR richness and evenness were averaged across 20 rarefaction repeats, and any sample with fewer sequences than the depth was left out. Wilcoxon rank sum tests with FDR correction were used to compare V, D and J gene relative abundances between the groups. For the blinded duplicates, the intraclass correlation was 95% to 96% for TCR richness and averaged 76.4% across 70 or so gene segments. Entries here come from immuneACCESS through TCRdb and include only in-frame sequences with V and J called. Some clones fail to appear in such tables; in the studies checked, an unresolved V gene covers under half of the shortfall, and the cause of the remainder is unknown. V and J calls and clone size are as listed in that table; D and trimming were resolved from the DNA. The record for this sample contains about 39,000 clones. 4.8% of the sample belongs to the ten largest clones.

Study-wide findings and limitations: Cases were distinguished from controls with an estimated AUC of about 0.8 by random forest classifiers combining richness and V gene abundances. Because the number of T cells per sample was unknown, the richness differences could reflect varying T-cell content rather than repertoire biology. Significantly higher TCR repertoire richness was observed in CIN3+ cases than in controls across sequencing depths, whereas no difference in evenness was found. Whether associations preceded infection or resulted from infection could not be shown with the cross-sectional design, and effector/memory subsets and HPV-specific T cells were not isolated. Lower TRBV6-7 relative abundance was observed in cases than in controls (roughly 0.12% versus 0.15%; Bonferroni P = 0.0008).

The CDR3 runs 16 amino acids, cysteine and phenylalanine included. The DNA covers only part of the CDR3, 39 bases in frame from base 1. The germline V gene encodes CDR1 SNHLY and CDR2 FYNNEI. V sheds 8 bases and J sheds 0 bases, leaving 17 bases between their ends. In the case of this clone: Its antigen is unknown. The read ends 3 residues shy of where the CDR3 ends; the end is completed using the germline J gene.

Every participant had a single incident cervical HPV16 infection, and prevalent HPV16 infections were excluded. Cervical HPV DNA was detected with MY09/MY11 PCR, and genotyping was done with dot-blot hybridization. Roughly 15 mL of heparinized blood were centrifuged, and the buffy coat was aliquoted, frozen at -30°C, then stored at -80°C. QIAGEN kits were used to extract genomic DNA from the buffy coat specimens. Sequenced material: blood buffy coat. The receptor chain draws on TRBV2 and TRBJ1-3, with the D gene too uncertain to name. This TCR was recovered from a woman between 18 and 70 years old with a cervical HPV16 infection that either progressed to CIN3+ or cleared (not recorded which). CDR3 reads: CASSPPRNISGNTIYF. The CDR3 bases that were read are TGTGCCAGCTCCCCCCCCAGGAACATCTCTGGAAACACC.